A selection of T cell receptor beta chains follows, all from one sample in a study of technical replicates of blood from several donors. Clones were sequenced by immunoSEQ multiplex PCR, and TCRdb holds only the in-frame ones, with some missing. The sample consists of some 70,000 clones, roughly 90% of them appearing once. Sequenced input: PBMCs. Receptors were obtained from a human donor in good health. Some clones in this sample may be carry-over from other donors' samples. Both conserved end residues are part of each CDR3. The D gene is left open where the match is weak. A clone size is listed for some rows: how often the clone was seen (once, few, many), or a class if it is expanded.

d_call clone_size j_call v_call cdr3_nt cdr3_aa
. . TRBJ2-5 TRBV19 TGTGCCAGTATCAGCGACAGCCAGACCCAGTACTTC CASISDSQTQYF
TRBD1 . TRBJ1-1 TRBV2 TGTGCCAGCAGAAGACAGGGGGCGGACACTGAAGCTTTCTTT CASRRQGADTEAFF
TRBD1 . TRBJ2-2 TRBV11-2 TGTGCCAGCAGCTTACAGCCAGGGGGCGGGGAGCTGTTTTTT CASSLQPGGGELFF
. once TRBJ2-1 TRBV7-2 TGTGCCAGCAGCTTGGCCCTAAGACTCGTTGGCAGTGAGCAGTTCTTC CASSLALRLVGSEQFF
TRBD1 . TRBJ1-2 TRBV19 TGTGCCAGCCGGGACAGACCACTAAACTATGGCTACACCTTC CASRDRPLNYGYTF
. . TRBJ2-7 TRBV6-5 TGTGCCAGCAGTTACTCGCCGACTAGGGCGGAATTCGAGCAGTACTTC CASSYSPTRAEFEQYF
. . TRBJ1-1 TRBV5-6 TGTGCCAGCAGCTTGGGGGGGGTTAGTGTTGAAGCTTTCTTT CASSLGGVSVEAFF
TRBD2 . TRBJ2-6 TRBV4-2 TGTGCCAGCACCGCGTCCCCGGGACTAGCGACCTCTGGGGCCAACGTCCTGACTTTC CASTASPGLATSGANVLTF
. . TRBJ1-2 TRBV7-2 TGTGCCAGCAGCTTAGATTTAATAGGGAGCTATGGCTACACCTTC CASSLDLIGSYGYTF
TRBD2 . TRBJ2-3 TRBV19 TGTGCCAGTAGTATCCCCAGCGGGAGGGCGGGTGTTCAGGATACGCAGTATTTT CASSIPSGRAGVQDTQYF
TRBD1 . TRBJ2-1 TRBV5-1 TGCGCCAGCAGCCACGGACAGGACGACTACAATGAGCAGTTCTTC CASSHGQDDYNEQFF
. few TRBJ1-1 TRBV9 TGTGCCAGCAGCGGGCGAGTTGGTGGGGGCCCAGCTTTCTTT CASSGRVGGGPAFF
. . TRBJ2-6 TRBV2 TGTGCCAGCAGTGATACGGCAGGGACAACTGGGGCCAACGTCCTGACTTTC CASSDTAGTTGANVLTF
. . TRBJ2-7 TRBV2 TGTGCCAGCAGAGCGTACGAGCAGTACTTC CASRAYEQYF
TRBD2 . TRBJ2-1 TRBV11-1 TGTGCCAGCAGCTTTCGGACTAGCGGGAAAGGGAATGAGCAGTTCTTC CASSFRTSGKGNEQFF
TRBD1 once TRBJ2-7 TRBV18 TGTGCCAGTTCCCAAGCCCGGGACAGGGAGGATTACTTC CASSQARDREDYF
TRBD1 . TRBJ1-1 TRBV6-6 TGTGCCAGCAGTTACGGACAGGGCACTGAAGCTTTCTTT CASSYGQGTEAFF
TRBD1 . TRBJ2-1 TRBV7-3 TGTGCCAGCAGCTCCCGGGACAGGGGGCGGAATGAGCAGTTCTTC CASSSRDRGRNEQFF
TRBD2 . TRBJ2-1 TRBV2 TGTGCCAGCAGTGTAACGGGGGGGGACATGAGTTACTACAATGAGCAGTTCTTC CASSVTGGDMSYYNEQFF
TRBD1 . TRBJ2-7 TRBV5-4 TGTGCCAGCAGCTTGCGGACAGGGGGAGGCGAGCAGTACTTC CASSLRTGGGEQYF
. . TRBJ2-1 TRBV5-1 TGCGCCAGCAGCTTGGACTCCAATGAGCAGTTCTTC CASSLDSNEQFF
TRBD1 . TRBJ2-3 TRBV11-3 TGTGCCAGCAGCAAACGACAGGGTTCAGATACGCAGTATTTT CASSKRQGSDTQYF
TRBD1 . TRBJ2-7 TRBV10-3 TGTGCCATCAGTGAAGTACAGGGGGGCTACGAGCAGTACTTC CAISEVQGGYEQYF
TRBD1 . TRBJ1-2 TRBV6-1 TGTGCCAGCGAGGGGACAGGGTCCTATGGCTACACCTTC CASEGTGSYGYTF
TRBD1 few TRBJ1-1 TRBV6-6 TGTGCCAGCAGTAGGAGGACAGGGAACACTGAAGCTTTCTTT CASSRRTGNTEAFF
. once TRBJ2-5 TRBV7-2 TGTGCCAGCAGCCACGGGGTGCTTTCGGAGACCCAGTACTTC CASSHGVLSETQYF
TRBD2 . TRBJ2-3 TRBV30 TGTGCCTGGAGTATAACTAGCGGGAGGTCGAATACGCAGTATTTT CAWSITSGRSNTQYF
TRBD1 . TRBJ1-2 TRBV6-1 TGTGCCAGCAGTGAGACAGGGATGGGTGGCTACACCTTC CASSETGMGGYTF
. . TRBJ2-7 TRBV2 TGTGCCAGCAGCCCCCTCTATAGTCCCTCGACCTACGAGCAGTACTTC CASSPLYSPSTYEQYF
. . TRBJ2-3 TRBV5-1 TGCGCCAGCAGCTTGGTCCCTAGCACAGATACGCAGTATTTT CASSLVPSTDTQYF
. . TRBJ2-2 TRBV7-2 TGTGCCAGCAGCTTAAATTTCGGACTCAACACCGGGGAGCTGTTTTTT CASSLNFGLNTGELFF
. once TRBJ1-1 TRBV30 TGTGCCTGGAGTGTAGGGGGGGACACTGAAGCTTTCTTT CAWSVGGDTEAFF
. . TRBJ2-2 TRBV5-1 TGCGCCAGCAGCTTGGTAACAAGGAACACCGGGGAGCTGTTTTTT CASSLVTRNTGELFF
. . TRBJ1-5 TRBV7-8 TGTGCCAGCAGCTTAGTCGGCGGGTCAAATCAGCCCCAGCATTTT CASSLVGGSNQPQHF
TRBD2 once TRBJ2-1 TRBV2 TGTGCCAGCAGTCTAGCGGGGAGGAATGAGCAGTTCTTC CASSLAGRNEQFF
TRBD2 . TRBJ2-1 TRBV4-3 TGCGCCAGCAGCCCCCGGACTAGTACCTACAATGAGCAGTTCTTC CASSPRTSTYNEQFF
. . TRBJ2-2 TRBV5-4 TGTGCCAGCAGCTTGGCGGGAGTGAGTACCGGGGAGCTGTTTTTT CASSLAGVSTGELFF
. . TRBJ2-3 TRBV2 TGTGCCAGCAGTGATAACTGGGAGCCGGGTACGCAGTATTTT CASSDNWEPGTQYF
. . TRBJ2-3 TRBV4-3 TGCGCCAGCAGCCAAATCCTGGCGGGATTTAGCACAGATACGCAGTATTTT CASSQILAGFSTDTQYF
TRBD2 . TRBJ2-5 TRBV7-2 TGTGCCAGCAGCCTAATGCTGGGGGGGGTGGGAGAGACCCAGTACTTC CASSLMLGGVGETQYF
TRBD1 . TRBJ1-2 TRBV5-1 TGCGCCAGCAGCTTGGGGGGGACAGGCGGCTACACCTTC CASSLGGTGGYTF
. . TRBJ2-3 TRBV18 TGTGCCAGCTCACCTAACACAAATTCCCGATACACAGATACGCAGTATTTT CASSPNTNSRYTDTQYF
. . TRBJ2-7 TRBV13 TGTGCCAGCAGCTTTCACAGTTACGAGCAGTACTTC CASSFHSYEQYF
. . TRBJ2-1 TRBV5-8 TGTGCCAGCAGCTTGTCCCCACTCGTCCCACTTCAGTTCTTC CASSLSPLVPLQFF
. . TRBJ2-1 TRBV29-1 TGCAGCGTTCGGAGGGAGGCAAGCAATGAGCAGTTCTTC CSVRREASNEQFF
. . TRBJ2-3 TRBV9 TGTGCCAGCAGCCCTAGTTCTTGGCGGGGCAGCACAGATACGCAGTATTTT CASSPSSWRGSTDTQYF
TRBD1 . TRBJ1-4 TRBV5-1 TGCGCCAGCGGACAGGGGGCAACTGCAACTAATGAAAAACTGTTTTTT CASGQGATATNEKLFF
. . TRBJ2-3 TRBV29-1 TGCAGCGTTGCCACCCGGGTTTCGGATACGCAGTATTTT CSVATRVSDTQYF
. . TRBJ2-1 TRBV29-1 TGCAGCGTTGCACAGGGTGGCACTGAGCAGTTCTTC CSVAQGGTEQFF
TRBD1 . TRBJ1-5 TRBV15 TGTGCCACCAGCCAGGGGGAGGTAGACAATCAGCCCCAGCATTTT CATSQGEVDNQPQHF
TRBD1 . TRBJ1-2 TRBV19 TGTGCCAGTAGTATCGCTAGGACAGGGGAACGTGGCTACACCTTC CASSIARTGERGYTF
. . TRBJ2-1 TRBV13 TGTGCCAGCAGCATCCTAAGCTCCTACAATGAGCAGTTCTTC CASSILSSYNEQFF
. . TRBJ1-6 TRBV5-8 TGTGCCAGCAGCATGACAGGCTATAATTCACCCCTCCACTTT CASSMTGYNSPLHF
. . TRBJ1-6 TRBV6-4 TGTGCCAGCAGTGACGGGCAGCACTATAATTCACCCCTCCACTTT CASSDGQHYNSPLHF
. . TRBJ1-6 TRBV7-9 TGTGCCAGCAGCTTGGGGGGGGGTTCACCCCTCCACTTT CASSLGGGSPLHF